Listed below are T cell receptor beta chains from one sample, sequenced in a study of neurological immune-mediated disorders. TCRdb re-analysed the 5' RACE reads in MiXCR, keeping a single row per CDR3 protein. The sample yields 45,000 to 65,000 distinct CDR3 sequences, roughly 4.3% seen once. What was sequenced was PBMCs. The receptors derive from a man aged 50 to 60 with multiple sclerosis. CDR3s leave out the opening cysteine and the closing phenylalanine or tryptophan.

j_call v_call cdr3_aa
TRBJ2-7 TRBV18 ASSQEKSYEQY
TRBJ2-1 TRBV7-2 ASSPGTPNEQF
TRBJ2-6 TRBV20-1 SAQVRDRGLGANVLT
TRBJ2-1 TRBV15 ATSRTLGRQDNEQF
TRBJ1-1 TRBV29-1 SVAKGGGAF
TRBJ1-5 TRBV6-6 ASSYSGPSSDNQPQH
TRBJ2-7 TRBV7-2 ASSFTRDTFYEQY
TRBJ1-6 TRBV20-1 SARDDTRPYNSPLH
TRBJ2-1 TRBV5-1 ASSLGGSSYNEQF
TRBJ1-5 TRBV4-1 ASSQVAAANQPQH
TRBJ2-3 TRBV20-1 SARGTGKPDTQY
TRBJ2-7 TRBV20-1 SAPRTNEGYEQY
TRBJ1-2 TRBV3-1 ASSSRDSKSYGYT
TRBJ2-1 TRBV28 ASSFPGTGFDEQF
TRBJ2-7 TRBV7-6 ASSSRGPYEQY
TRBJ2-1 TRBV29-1 SVFSLRGTYNEQF
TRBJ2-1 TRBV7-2 ASSLAKGARNEQF
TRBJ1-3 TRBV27 ASRNRTTSGNTIY
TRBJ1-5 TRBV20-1 SAREGKVNQPQH
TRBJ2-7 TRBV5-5 ASSLGLAGLYEQY
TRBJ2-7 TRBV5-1 ASSLAGGSHYEQY
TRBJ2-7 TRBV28 ASSLSQPGLEQY
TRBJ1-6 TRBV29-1 SVSDRNNSPLH
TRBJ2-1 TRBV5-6 ASSLGRRTAR
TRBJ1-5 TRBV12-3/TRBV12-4 ASRTGNNQPQN
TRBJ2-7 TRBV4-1 ASSVTETYEQY
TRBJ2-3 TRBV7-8 ASSPRDSNTDTQY
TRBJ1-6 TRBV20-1 SATGLSYNSPLH
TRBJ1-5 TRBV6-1 ASSELGARPQH
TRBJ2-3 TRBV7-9 ASSPEPGQDQDTQY
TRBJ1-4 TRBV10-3 ATDPGTGVEKLF